This T cell receptor beta chain was observed in a study of cytomegalovirus exposure and HLA in healthy donors. Study observations and caveats: Sequences of the TCR beta chain were said to predict the HLA-A and HLA-B alleles of most subjects accurately. Reports described diagnosis of cytomegalovirus status by the classifier as highly specific and sensitive. Some V segments, TRBV6-2 and TRBV6-3 among them, were indistinguishable and were therefore excluded. An analysis done earlier found most TCR beta V segments productive about 87% or about 30% of the time.

Looked up from germline, CDR1 is KGHSH and CDR2 is LQKENI. Trimming removed 1 base from V and 5 bases from J; junction bases left unmatched: 4. The CDR3 covers 15 residues. Turning to this clone: Antigen specificity is unknown.

The PCR had 60 Vbeta and 13 Jbeta primers. TCRdb's table, derived via immunoSEQ multiplex PCR, lists solely in-frame clones and lacks some. The data contain about 250,000 clones, around 80% of them seen just once; the ten biggest clones take up 0.45% to 0.5%. This clonotype originated in a boy younger than 18 in good health and CMV-seronegative. The gene calls are TRBV18 and TRBJ1-1; 10 bases match TRBD1. Input material: PBMCs. The CDR3 is CASSPLRDRGTEAFF. The CDR3 nucleotides are TGTGCCAGCTCACCACTAAGGGACAGGGGAACTGAAGCTTTCTTT.